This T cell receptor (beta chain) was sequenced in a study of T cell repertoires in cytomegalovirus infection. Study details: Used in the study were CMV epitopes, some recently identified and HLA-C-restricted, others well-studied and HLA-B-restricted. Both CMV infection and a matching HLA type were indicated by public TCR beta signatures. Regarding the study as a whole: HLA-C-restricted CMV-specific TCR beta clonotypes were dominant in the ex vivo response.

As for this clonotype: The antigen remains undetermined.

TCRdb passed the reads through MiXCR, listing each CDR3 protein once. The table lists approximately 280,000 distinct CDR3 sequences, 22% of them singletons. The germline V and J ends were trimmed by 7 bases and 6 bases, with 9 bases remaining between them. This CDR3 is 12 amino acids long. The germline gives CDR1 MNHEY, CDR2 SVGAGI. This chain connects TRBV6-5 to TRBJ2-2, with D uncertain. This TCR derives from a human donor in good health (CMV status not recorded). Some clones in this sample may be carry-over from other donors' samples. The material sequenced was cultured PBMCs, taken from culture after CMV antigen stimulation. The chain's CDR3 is CASKRAPGELFF. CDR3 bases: TGTGCCAGCAAGAGAGCGCCCGGGGAGCTGTTTTTT.